This passage covers 21 T cell receptor beta chains from one sample sequenced in a study of blood T cell repertoires in COVID-19. Repertoires were generated with immunoSEQ multiplex PCR, while TCRdb's copy carries only in-frame clones and drops some. Here the sample spans roughly 27,000 clones, approximately 80% being singletons. Sequencing was carried out using peripheral blood. The receptors were sampled from a woman in her 70s with acute or convalescent COVID-19.

The V gene is TRBV5-6, the J gene TRBJ1-2; 9 bases agree with TRBD1. V shed 4 bases and J 7 bases; nucleotides not matched to a gene: 11. The CDR3 spans 15 residues. Germline CDR1 reads SGHDT; CDR2 reads YYEEEE. CDR3 nucleotide sequence: TGTGCCAGCAGCCGGAGGGGACAGGGAAAGGGTGGCTACACCTTC. Its protein is CASSRRGQGKGGYTF.

The chain employs TRBV29-1 and TRBJ2-3; TRBD1 matches 10 bases. The germline V gene encodes CDR1 SQVTM and CDR2 ANQGSEA. With 4 bases clipped from V and 1 base from J, the junction kept 2 bases outside the gene matches. The CDR3 has 14 residues. The CDR3 region is CSVAGTGGTDTQYF. DNA for the CDR3: TGCAGCGTTGCCGGGACAGGGGGCACAGATACGCAGTATTTT.

This clone showed up just a few times. This chain links TRBV4-2 with TRBJ2-7, with TRBD2 matching 11 bases. This CDR3 contains 15 residues. Germline CDR1 reads LGHNA; CDR2 reads YNFKEQ. V lost 6 bases, J lost 2 bases, and 6 bases stayed unmatched. The CDR3 sequence is CASSLLAGGTYEQYF. CDR3 bases: TGTGCCAGCAGTCTCCTAGCGGGAGGTACCTACGAGCAGTACTTC.

The rearrangement uses TRBV9 and TRBJ1-1, with TRBD1 identical over 12 bases. Germline trimming cut 2 bases from V and 0 bases from J; bases unmatched to any gene: 2. CDR3 size: 16 residues. Germline assignment: CDR1 SGDLS and CDR2 YYNGEE. CDR3 residues: CASSVGQGALNTEAFF. DNA for the CDR3: TGTGCCAGCAGCGTGGGACAGGGGGCTCTGAACACTGAAGCTTTCTTT.

The V call is TRBV10-3, the J call TRBJ1-2; D gene unclear. V was pared by 7 bases and J by 8 bases, with 20 bases between. The length of the CDR3 is 14 residues. Germline V gene data show CDR1 as ENHRY and CDR2 as SYGVKD. CDR3 in amino acids: CAINPDQRHGGYTF. The CDR3 coding sequence is TGTGCCATCAACCCCGACCAGCGCCACGGGGGCTACACCTTC.

The CDR3 DNA reads TGCGCCAGCAGCCAAGGGACACAAGAGACCCAGTACTTC. This translates into CASSQGTQETQYF. The chain recombines TRBV4-1 with TRBJ2-5, with D maybe TRBD1 (5 bases). Germline CDR1 reads MGHRA; CDR2 reads YSYEKL. The ends were cut back, 1 base at V and 2 bases at J, with 5 bases in the middle. This CDR3 spans 13 amino acids.

The gene calls are TRBV9 and TRBJ2-1; D gene uncertain. V dropped 2 bases and J dropped 7 bases, with 4 bases sitting between them. CDR1 and CDR2 (germline): SGDLS, YYNGEE. This CDR3 contains 11 residues. Here the CDR3 reads CASSVSNEQFF. CDR3 nucleotides: TGTGCCAGCAGCGTTTCGAATGAGCAGTTCTTC.

The chain couples TRBV19 to TRBJ1-1; D unclear. The CDR3 totals 15 residues. CDR1 and CDR2 from the germline V gene are LNHDA and SQIVND (reference sequence). Between the trimmed V and J ends, which lost 3 bases and 1 base, there was a span of 12 bases. The CDR3 protein is CASSIKLFTNTEAFF. DNA of the CDR3: TGTGCCAGTAGTATCAAGCTTTTTACGAACACTGAAGCTTTCTTT. The variable domain in full, completed from reference TRBV19 and TRBJ1-1, reads DGGITQSPKYLFRKEGQNVTLSCEQNLNHDAMYWYRQDPGQGLRLIYYSQIVNDFQKGDIAEGYSVSREKKESFPLTVTSAQKNPTAFYLCASSIKLFTNTEAFFGQGTRLTVV.

V is TRBV28 and J is TRBJ2-5; weak D call: TRBD1 (7 bases). CDR1 is MDHEN, CDR2 SYDVKM, per germline. The CDR3 covers 14 residues. V gave up 6 bases and J gave up 5 bases, with 16 bases separating them. The DNA for the CDR3 is TGTGCCAGCAGGTCTCAGGGGGGTTGGGAGACCCAGTACTTC. Amino acid sequence: CASRSQGGWETQYF.

The chain links TRBV27 to TRBJ2-3; TRBD2 aligns across 9 bases. Per the germline V gene, CDR1 is MNHEY and CDR2 is SMNVEV (reference sequence). J was trimmed by 8 bases and V by 4 bases; bases with no gene match: 13. This CDR3 has 16 amino acids. CDR3 in amino acids: CASSSSPGGGAPTQYF. CDR3 coding DNA: TGTGCCAGCAGTTCCAGCCCTGGCGGGGGGGCGCCTACGCAGTATTTT.

This chain uses TRBV24-1 with TRBJ2-3; 8 bases line up with TRBD2. The length of the CDR3 is 15 residues. The germline V gene encodes CDR1 KGHDR and CDR2 SFDVKD. Trimming removed 6 bases from V and 7 bases from J; junction bases left unmatched: 11. Written as DNA, the CDR3 is TGTGCCACCAGTCCCCCCGGGGGGGCCTCTAATACGCAGTATTTT. It encodes CATSPPGGASNTQYF.

The rearrangement links TRBV7-2 to TRBJ1-5; tentatively, D is TRBD1 (6 bases). Germline V gives CDR1 SGHTA, CDR2 FQGNSA. Between the trimmed V and J ends, which lost 1 base and 6 bases, there was a span of 10 bases. This CDR3 comprises 14 residues. CDR3 residues: CASSLDRVAQPQHF. Here the CDR3 DNA reads TGTGCCAGCAGCTTAGACAGGGTCGCTCAGCCCCAGCATTTT. Full variable domain (rest looked up from reference TRBV7-2 and TRBJ1-5): GAGVSQSPSNKVTEKGKDVELRCDPISGHTALYWYRQSLGQGLEFLIYFQGNSAPDKSGLPSDRFSAERTGGSVSTLTIQRTQQEDSAVYLCASSLDRVAQPQHFGDGTRLSIL.

The chain recombines TRBV6-1 with TRBJ1-5; no clear D gene. There are 17 residues in the CDR3. Deletions cut 0 bases from V and 1 base from J, with 13 bases between. CDR1 and CDR2 (germline): MNHNS, SASEGT. CDR3 sequence: CASSEAWADGSNQPQHF. The CDR3 DNA reads TGTGCCAGCAGTGAAGCTTGGGCCGACGGCAGCAATCAGCCCCAGCATTTT.

The chain carries TRBV4-3 and TRBJ1-1, with a possible D match to TRBD1 (6 bases). The germline V gene encodes CDR1 LGHNA and CDR2 YSLEER. With 3 bases removed from V and 10 bases from J, the gap between germline ends came to 9 bases. The CDR3 contains 11 residues. CDR3 sequence reads: CASSQTGRAFF. CDR3 bases: TGCGCCAGCAGCCAGACAGGCAGAGCTTTCTTT.

V gene TRBV5-1 combines with J gene TRBJ2-3; 10 nucleotides line up with TRBD2. V lost 1 base, J lost 2 bases, and 7 bases stayed unmatched. The CDR3 is 17 residues long. Per the germline V gene, CDR1 is SGHRS and CDR2 is YFSETQ. CDR3: CASSLTGLARATDTQYF. CDR3 nucleotides: TGCGCCAGCAGCTTGACGGGACTAGCGAGGGCCACAGATACGCAGTATTTT. Complete variable domain (other parts from reference TRBV5-1 and TRBJ2-3): KAGVTQTPRYLIKTRGQQVTLSCSPISGHRSVSWYQQTPGQGLQFLFEYFSETQRNKGNFPGRFSGRQFSNSRSEMNVSTLELGDSALYLCASSLTGLARATDTQYFGPGTRLTVL.

The chain recombines TRBV21-1 with TRBJ2-1; TRBD2, the table's D call, was not compared with the DNA. TRBV21-1 corresponds to a pseudogene. This CDR3 contains 16 residues. The CDR3 region is CASSKKRLAGVIEQFF. The CDR3 bases are TGTGCCAGCAGCAAAAAAAGGCTAGCGGGAGTAATTGAGCAGTTCTTC.

V gene TRBV6-5 combines with J gene TRBJ2-7, with 9 bases lining up with TRBD1. With 2 bases clipped from V and 9 bases from J, the junction kept 11 bases outside the gene matches. Germline loops: CDR1 MNHEY, CDR2 SVGAGI. This CDR3 is 15 amino acids long. In nucleotides, the CDR3 is TGTGCCAGCAGTTACGAAGGGACAGGGTTTGGTCGGCAGTACTTC. Its protein is CASSYEGTGFGRQYF.

This clone was seen a few times. The chain combines TRBV3-1 (or the pseudogene TRBV3-2) with TRBJ2-1; the D gene is possibly TRBD2 (5 bases). CDR3 length: 14 amino acids. Trimming pared 1 base from V and 10 bases from J, leaving 14 bases between. CDR1 is LGHDT, CDR2 YNNKEL, per germline (reference sequence). CDR3 sequence reads: CASSQVRTVTEQFF. CDR3 coding DNA: TGTGCCAGCAGCCAAGTGCGGACTGTAACGGAGCAGTTCTTC.

The chain recombines TRBV24-1 with TRBJ2-2, with D maybe TRBD1 (6 bases). CDR3 length: 15 amino acids. Trimming stripped 1 base from V and 6 bases from J, with 11 bases between. Germline values: CDR1 KGHDR, CDR2 SFDVKD. DNA of the CDR3: TGTGCCACCAGTGATTTACAGGGTTTGGCCGGGGAGCTGTTTTTT. Translation: CATSDLQGLAGELFF.

The chain combines TRBV5-1 with TRBJ2-3; possible D gene TRBD2, 5 bases. Germline CDR1 is SGHRS and CDR2 is YFSETQ. The CDR3 sequence is 13 residues long. Deletions cut 2 bases from V and 1 base from J, with 5 bases between. The CDR3 region has the DNA TGCGCCAGCAGCTTAGCGGGCACAGATACGCAGTATTTT. It yields the protein CASSLAGTDTQYF.

This chain connects TRBV4-3 to TRBJ1-6, with D uncertain. V was trimmed by 0 bases and J by 5 bases, leaving 11 bases between them. The CDR3 totals 16 residues. The germline gives CDR1 LGHNA, CDR2 YSLEER. The CDR3 DNA follows: TGCGCCAGCAGCCAAGAGGCAGGCTTCGATAATTCACCCCTCCACTTT. Translating gives CASSQEAGFDNSPLHF.